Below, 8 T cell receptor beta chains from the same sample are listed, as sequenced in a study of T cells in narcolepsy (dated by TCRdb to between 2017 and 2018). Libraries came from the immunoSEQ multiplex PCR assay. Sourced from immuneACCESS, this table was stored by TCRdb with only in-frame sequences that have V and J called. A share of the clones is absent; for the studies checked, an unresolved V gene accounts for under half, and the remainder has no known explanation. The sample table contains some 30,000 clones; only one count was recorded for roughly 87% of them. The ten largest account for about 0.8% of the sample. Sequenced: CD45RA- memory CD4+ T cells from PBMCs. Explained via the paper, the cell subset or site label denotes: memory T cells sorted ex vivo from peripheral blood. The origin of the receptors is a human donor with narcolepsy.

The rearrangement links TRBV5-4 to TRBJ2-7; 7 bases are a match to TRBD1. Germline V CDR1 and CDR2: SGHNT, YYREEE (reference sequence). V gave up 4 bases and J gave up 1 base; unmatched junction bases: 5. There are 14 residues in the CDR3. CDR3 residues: CASSPGTASYEQYF. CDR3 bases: TGTGCCAGCAGCCCCGGGACAGCTTCCTACGAGCAGTACTTC. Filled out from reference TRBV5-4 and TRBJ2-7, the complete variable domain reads ETGVTQSPTHLIKTRGQQVTLRCSSQSGHNTVSWYQQALGQGPQFIFQYYREEENGRGNFPPRFSGLQFPNYSSELNVNALELDDSALYLCASSPGTASYEQYFGPGTRLTVT.

The CDR3 nucleotides are TGTGCCAGCAGCTTGGGTCTAGCCGTTTCCTACGAGCAGTACTTC. Translated, it gives CASSLGLAVSYEQYF. This chain joins TRBV5-4 and TRBJ2-7; a weak D match, TRBD2 (5 bases). Germline V CDR1 and CDR2: SGHNT, YYREEE (reference sequence). CDR3 size: 15 residues. Trimming removed 0 bases at V and 1 base at J, with 11 bases between.

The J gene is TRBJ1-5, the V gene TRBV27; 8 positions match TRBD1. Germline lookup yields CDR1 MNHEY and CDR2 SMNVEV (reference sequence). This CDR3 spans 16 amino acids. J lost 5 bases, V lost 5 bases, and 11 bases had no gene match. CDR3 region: CASSPQSTGAHQPQHF. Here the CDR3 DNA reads TGTGCCAGCAGTCCACAATCGACAGGGGCCCATCAGCCCCAGCATTTT.

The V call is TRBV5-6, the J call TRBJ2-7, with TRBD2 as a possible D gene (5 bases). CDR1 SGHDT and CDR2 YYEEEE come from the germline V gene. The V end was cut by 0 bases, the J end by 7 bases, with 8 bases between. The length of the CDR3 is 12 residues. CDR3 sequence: CASSLAGGEQYF. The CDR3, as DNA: TGTGCCAGCAGCTTGGCCGGAGGAGAGCAGTACTTC.

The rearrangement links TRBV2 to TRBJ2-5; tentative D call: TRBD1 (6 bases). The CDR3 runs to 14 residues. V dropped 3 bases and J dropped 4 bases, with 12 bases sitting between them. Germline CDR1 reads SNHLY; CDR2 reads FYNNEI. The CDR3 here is CASSDTTGVETQYF. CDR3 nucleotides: TGTGCCAGCAGTGATACGACAGGTGTAGAGACCCAGTACTTC.

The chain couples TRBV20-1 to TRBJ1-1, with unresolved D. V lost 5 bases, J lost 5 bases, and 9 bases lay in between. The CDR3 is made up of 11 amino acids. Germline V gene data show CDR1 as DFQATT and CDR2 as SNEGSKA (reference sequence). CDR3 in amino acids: CSAGGGTEAFF. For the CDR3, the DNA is TGCAGTGCTGGAGGAGGGACTGAAGCTTTCTTT.

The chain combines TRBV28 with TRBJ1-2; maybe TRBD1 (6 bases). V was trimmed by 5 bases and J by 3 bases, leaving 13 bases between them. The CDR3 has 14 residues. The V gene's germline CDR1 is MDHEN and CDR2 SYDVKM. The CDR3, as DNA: TGTGCCAGCAGTCGTACGAGGACAGACTATGGCTACACCTTC. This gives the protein CASSRTRTDYGYTF.

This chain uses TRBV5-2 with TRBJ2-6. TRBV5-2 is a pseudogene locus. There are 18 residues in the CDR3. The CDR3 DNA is TGTGCCAGCAAAGCAACAAGAGAGTACACAAAGCCGGGCCAACGTCCTGACTTC. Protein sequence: CASKATREYTKPGQRPDF.